The 12 T cell receptor beta chains below were found in one sample sequenced in a study of shared clonotypes between healthy human individuals. Sequencing was performed with immunoSEQ multiplex PCR; in TCRdb, only in-frame clones are kept and a portion is missing. The table lists roughly 640,000 clones, more than 95% of them singletons. Sequenced sample: naive CD4+ T cells sorted from blood. Subset denoted: CD45RA+ positively selected. The receptors here all came from a woman between 25 and 40 years old in good health.

The chain employs TRBV15 and TRBJ2-7; 11 bases are shared with TRBD2. This CDR3 is 17 amino acids long. Germline assignment: CDR1 LNHNV and CDR2 YYDKDF (reference sequence). Losses at the gene ends were 0 bases for V and 5 bases for J; bases not matched to a gene: 9. CDR3 sequence: CATSRDQPSGRFDEQYF. The CDR3 DNA reads as TGTGCCACCAGCAGAGATCAACCTAGCGGGAGGTTCGACGAGCAGTACTTC.

The CDR3: CASSIDLPLGGYTF. The DNA of the CDR3 is TGTGCCAGTAGTATAGATCTTCCTTTGGGAGGCTACACCTTC. The chain couples TRBV19 to TRBJ1-2; D call uncertain. This CDR3 is 14 amino acids long. Germline CDR1 and CDR2: LNHDA and SQIVND (reference sequence). Trimming took off 0 bases at V and 8 bases at J, with 13 bases between the two ends.

The chain has TRBV5-1 and TRBJ1-1, with 11 bases lining up with TRBD1. With V trimmed by 3 bases and J by 4 bases, 5 bases remained unmatched. Germline CDR1 and CDR2: SGHRS and YFSETQ. This CDR3 is built from 15 residues. The DNA for the CDR3 is TGCGCCAGCAGCTCGACCGGGACAGGGGGCACTGAAGCTTTCTTT. It yields the protein CASSSTGTGGTEAFF.

The chain couples TRBV10-1 to TRBJ2-2; weak D call: TRBD1 (5 bases). CDR1 is WNHNN, CDR2 SYGVQD, per germline (reference sequence). This CDR3 comprises 16 residues. V lost 4 bases, J lost 0 bases, and 12 bases lay in between. This CDR3 is CASSGYRQANTGELFF. CDR3 sequence (DNA): TGCGCCAGCAGTGGTTACAGGCAAGCGAACACCGGGGAGCTGTTTTTT.

The chain employs TRBV6-6 and TRBJ2-2, with D tentatively TRBD1 or TRBD2 (6 bases each). Trimming took 2 bases from V and 5 from J, leaving 9 bases between them. The germline gives CDR1 MNHNY, CDR2 SVGAGI (reference sequence). CDR3 length: 14 residues. CDR3 sequence reads: CASSYRGETGELFF. CDR3 in DNA: TGTGCCAGCAGTTACAGGGGGGAAACCGGGGAGCTGTTTTTT.

This clone came up once. The rearrangement uses TRBV4-1 and TRBJ1-5; tentatively, D is TRBD1 (5 bases). V was shortened by 4 bases and J by 5 bases, with 15 bases between the two germline ends. Germline V CDR1 and CDR2: MGHRA, YSYEKL. This CDR3 comprises 15 residues. The CDR3 region is CASSPLVGTYQPQHF. The CDR3 nucleotides are TGCGCCAGCAGCCCTTTGGTAGGGACCTATCAGCCCCAGCATTTT.

The chain combines TRBV9 with TRBJ2-7, with 16 bases lining up with TRBD2. V shed 2 bases, J shed 3 bases, and the junction held 5 bases outside the gene matches. The CDR3 runs 17 residues. The V gene's germline CDR1 is SGDLS and CDR2 YYNGEE. CDR3 DNA: TGTGCCAGCAGCGTCGGGACTAGCGGGAGGGTGGACTACGAGCAGTACTTC. Residues: CASSVGTSGRVDYEQYF.

The chain has TRBV6-6 and TRBJ1-4, with D possibly TRBD1 on 5 matching bases. Germline V gene sequence: CDR1 MNHNY, CDR2 SVGAGI (reference sequence). The CDR3 has 15 residues. Trimming took 0 bases from V and 6 from J, leaving 11 bases between them. In DNA form, the CDR3 reads TGTGCCAGCAGTTACTCGAGTGGGGGACATGAAAAACTGTTTTTT. It codes for CASSYSSGGHEKLFF.

The CDR3 sequence: CASSTGTSGRASTDTQYF. CDR3 nucleotides: TGCGCCAGTTCAACCGGGACTAGCGGGAGGGCTAGCACAGATACGCAGTATTTT. V is TRBV10-2 and J is TRBJ2-3; 16 bases fit TRBD2. V lost 9 bases, J lost 0 bases, and 9 bases stayed unmatched. CDR3 length: 18 amino acids. The germline gives CDR1 WSHSY, CDR2 SAAADI.

The chain joins TRBV7-9 to TRBJ1-5; 7 bases are a match to TRBD1. There are 15 residues in the CDR3. V lost 5 bases, J lost 1 base, and 5 bases stayed unmatched. Germline assignment: CDR1 SEHNR and CDR2 FQNEAQ (reference sequence). The CDR3, as DNA: TGTGCCAGCAGCCACGGGACAGCAAGCAATCAGCCCCAGCATTTT. It translates to CASSHGTASNQPQHF.

The genes are TRBV2 and TRBJ2-7, with 11 positions matching TRBD2. This CDR3 region has 16 residues. V dropped 0 bases and J dropped 3; count of bases not matched to a gene: 4. Germline V gene data show CDR1 as SNHLY and CDR2 as FYNNEI. DNA of the CDR3: TGTGCCAGCAGTGAAGCCGAAACTAGCGGGAGCTACGAGCAGTACTTC. Protein sequence: CASSEAETSGSYEQYF.

V is TRBV28 and J is TRBJ2-5, with 9 bases matching TRBD1. After removal of 8 bases from V and 11 bases from J, the junction contained 18 bases not matched to a gene. CDR1 and CDR2 (germline): MDHEN, SYDVKM. The CDR3 is 15 amino acids. The CDR3 coding sequence is TGTGCCAGCGGGAAAAGGGGGACAGGGAATCGGGAGCAGTACTTC. It yields the protein CASGKRGTGNREQYF. The full variable domain, with the rest looked up from reference TRBV28 and TRBJ2-5, is DVKVTQSSRYLVKRTGEKVFLECVQDMDHENMFWYRQDPGLGLRLIYFSYDVKMKEKGDIPEGYSVSREKKERFSLILESASTNQTSMYLCASGKRGTGNREQYFGPGTRLLVL.